This TCR beta chain was sequenced for a study of T cells after yellow fever vaccination. TCRdb recomputed calls from the 5' RACE reads with MiXCR, one row per CDR3 protein. The table lists approximately 250,000 distinct CDR3 sequences, 3.6% of them singletons. The CDR3 has 15 amino acids. CDR1 SSHAT and CDR2 FNYEAQ come from the germline V gene (reference sequence). The study's findings and limits: Clones from primary vaccination mostly reappeared after the booster (roughly 97% CD4, over 85% CD8).

This clonotype was recorded a few times. Its antigen is unidentified. One junction end disagrees with the germline gene, perhaps due to a read error. The material sequenced was PBMCs, taken 15 days after the yellow fever booster vaccination. The rearrangement joins TRBV7-7 to TRBJ2-3; 8 nucleotides line up with TRBD1. This receptor was identified in a man aged 18 to 29 who received the YFV17D yellow fever vaccine. The CDR3 DNA sequence: TGTGCTAGCAGCTCGAACACAGGGGGAACAGATACGCAGTATTTT. Residues: CASSSNTGGTDTQYF.